A selection of T cell receptor beta chains follows, all from one sample in a study of EBV T-cell therapy then PD-1 blockade in nasopharyngeal carcinoma. Their specific antigens are unknown. Data came from immunoSEQ multiplex PCR; TCRdb stores just in-frame clones and leaves some out. Altogether more than 20,000 clones are present, 70% to 85% being singletons, with the ten largest covering 24%. Here the sequenced sample was CD8+ T cells from blood, taken at day -245 from a patient whose treatment included autologous EBV-specific T cells and nivolumab. All receptors derive from a man between 35 and 55 years old with nasopharyngeal carcinoma. Each CDR3 is given with its conserved first and last residue. The D gene is left open where the match is weak. Clone size is stated in some rows and not others, as once, few, many or a class when expanded.

TRBD1	TRBV4-2	TRBJ2-7	once	CASSQNGQGSDEQYF	TGTGCCAGCAGCCAAAACGGACAGGGTTCGGACGAGCAGTACTTC
.	TRBV14	TRBJ2-3	.	CASSQDSLDTQYF	TGTGCCAGCAGCCAAGATTCGTTAGATACGCAGTATTTT
.	TRBV20-1	TRBJ2-7	.	CSAQQGYEQYF	TGCAGTGCTCAACAGGGCTACGAGCAGTACTTC
.	TRBV4-1	TRBJ1-2	.	CASSQSSLGAFGRDWGYTF	TGCGCCAGCAGCCAATCTTCCCTGGGCGCCTTTGGGAGAGACTGGGGCTACACCTTC
.	TRBV4-3	TRBJ1-3	.	CASSQGVSPASGNTIYF	TGCGCCAGCAGCCAAGGGGTCTCACCCGCCTCTGGAAACACCATATATTTT
.	TRBV23-1	TRBJ1-1	.	CASSGTEEAFF	TGCGCCAGCAGTGGGACCGAAGAAGCTTTCTTT
.	TRBV18	TRBJ1-5	.	CASSPVSNQPQHF	TGTGCCAGCTCACCAGTTAGCAATCAGCCCCAGCATTTT
.	TRBV13	TRBJ2-7	.	CASKSRGGLSYEQYF	TGTGCCAGCAAGAGTAGGGGGGGGTTGTCCTACGAGCAGTACTTC
TRBD1	TRBV27	TRBJ2-2	.	CAVRRGQLLANTGELFF	TGTGCCGTCCGCAGGGGGCAACTCCTCGCGAACACCGGGGAGCTGTTTTTT
.	TRBV5-1	TRBJ1-1	.	CASSRQVGQNTEAFF	TGCGCCAGCAGCCGACAGGTTGGGCAGAACACTGAAGCTTTCTTT
TRBD1	TRBV27	TRBJ2-5	.	CASSVMTGTYGTQYF	TGTGCCAGCAGTGTAATGACAGGGACCTACGGGACCCAGTACTTC
.	TRBV13	TRBJ1-4	.	CASSLGSEKLFF	TGTGCCAGCAGCCTGGGGAGTGAAAAACTGTTTTTT
.	TRBV21-1	TRBJ2-1	few	CASSKAEGQGYVDEQFF	TGTGCCAGCAGCAAAGCGGAAGGACAGGGATACGTAGATGAGCAGTTCTTC
.	TRBV6-1	TRBJ1-6	.	CASSEVNSPPPLHF	TGTGCCAGCAGTGAAGTTAACTCGCCCCCACCCCTCCACTTT
.	TRBV11-1	TRBJ2-7	.	CASSLARGGGPYEQYF	TGTGCCAGCAGCTTAGCGAGGGGCGGGGGCCCCTACGAGCAGTACTTC
.	TRBV6-4	TRBJ2-2	.	CASSFDTSGELFF	TGTGCCAGCAGCTTTGACACGTCCGGGGAGCTGTTTTTT
.	TRBV10-3	TRBJ1-2	.	CAISASRGDNYGYTF	TGTGCCATCAGTGCGAGCAGGGGCGATAACTATGGCTACACCTTC
.	TRBV4-3	TRBJ2-7	.	CASSQDPAVSYSYEQYF	TGCGCCAGCAGCCAAGATCCGGCAGTTTCCTACTCCTACGAGCAGTACTTC
TRBD2	TRBV7-9	TRBJ2-1	.	CASSHPLGAGGTNEQFF	TGTGCCAGCAGCCACCCTTTGGGAGCGGGGGGGACTAATGAGCAGTTCTTC
.	TRBV6-4	TRBJ2-3	few	CASSDSAHGTQYF	TGTGCCAGCAGTGACTCGGCCCACGGTACGCAGTATTTT
.	TRBV2	TRBJ1-3	.	CASSDPNSGNTIYF	TGTGCCAGCAGTGACCCCAATTCTGGAAACACCATATATTTT
.	TRBV4-3	TRBJ2-5	once	CASSQDGAGQETQYF	TGCGCCAGCAGCCAAGATGGTGCAGGGCAGGAGACCCAGTACTTC